The text below deals with one T cell receptor (beta chain). Germline V gene data show CDR1 as SGHRS and CDR2 as YFSETQ. This CDR3 has 14 amino acids. With 2 bases clipped from V and 3 bases from J, the junction kept 3 bases outside the gene matches. There were TCR beta CDR3 regions amplified from RNA transcripts. The HTBI primer set served for first-round RT-PCR of the TCR CDR3. TCRdb re-called the multiplex PCR reads with MiXCR, one entry per CDR3 protein. Of about 250,000 distinct CDR3 sequences in the sample, roughly 22% were seen once. This record belongs to a study of T cells in Graves' hyperthyroidism and ophthalmopathy.

The source material was blood. The receptor's source is a woman aged 40 to 50 with Graves' ophthalmopathy. This chain links TRBV5-1 with TRBJ2-7, with 9 bases lining up with TRBD1. CDR3 nucleotide sequence: TGCGCCAGCAGCTTCCTGGACAGGGGCTACGAGCAGTACTTC. Amino acids: CASSFLDRGYEQYF.